Sequencing of this T cell receptor (beta chain) was carried out in a study of molecular identifiers for immune sequencing clone quantification. Naive CD8 library inputs spanned about 19,000 to 1,000,000 sorted cells and 10%, 30% or 50% RNA. Sorted naive CD8 T cells were those defined as CD8+CD4-CCR7+CD45RA+. Previously described methods and listed TCR primers were used for bulk TCR libraries. TCRdb processed the PCR reads anew with MiXCR; each CDR3 protein has one entry. The sample includes hundreds of thousands of distinct CDR3 sequences, about 25% seen only once; the top ten take approximately 0.75%. This clonotype was counted many times. Germline V lookup: CDR1 SGHAT, CDR2 FQNNGV. Trimming cost V 3 bases and J 4 bases; bases outside gene matches: 7. The CDR3 has 17 residues.

The sequence came from a human donor in good health. Some libraries in this study had Jurkat cell RNA spiked in. The specimen was naive CD8+ T cells from blood, with Jurkat cell RNA spiked in. As for subset: FACS-sorted CD8+CD4-CCR7+CD45RA+ naive T cells. The chain uses TRBV11-2 and TRBJ2-6, with TRBD1 matching over 9 bases. The CDR3 nucleotides read TGTGCCAGCAGCTTGGGACAGGGAGCTTTAGGGGCCAACGTCCTGACTTTC. The encoded protein is CASSLGQGALGANVLTF.